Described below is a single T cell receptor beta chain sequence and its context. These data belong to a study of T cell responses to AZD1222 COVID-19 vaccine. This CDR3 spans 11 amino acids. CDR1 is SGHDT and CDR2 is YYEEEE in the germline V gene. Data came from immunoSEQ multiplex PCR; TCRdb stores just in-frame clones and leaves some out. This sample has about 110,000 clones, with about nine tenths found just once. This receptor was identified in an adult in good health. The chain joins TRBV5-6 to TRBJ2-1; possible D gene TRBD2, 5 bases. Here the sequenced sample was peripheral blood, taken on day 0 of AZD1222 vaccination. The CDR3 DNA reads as TGTGCTGCGGGCTCCTACAATGAGCAGTTCTTC. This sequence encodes CAAGSYNEQFF.